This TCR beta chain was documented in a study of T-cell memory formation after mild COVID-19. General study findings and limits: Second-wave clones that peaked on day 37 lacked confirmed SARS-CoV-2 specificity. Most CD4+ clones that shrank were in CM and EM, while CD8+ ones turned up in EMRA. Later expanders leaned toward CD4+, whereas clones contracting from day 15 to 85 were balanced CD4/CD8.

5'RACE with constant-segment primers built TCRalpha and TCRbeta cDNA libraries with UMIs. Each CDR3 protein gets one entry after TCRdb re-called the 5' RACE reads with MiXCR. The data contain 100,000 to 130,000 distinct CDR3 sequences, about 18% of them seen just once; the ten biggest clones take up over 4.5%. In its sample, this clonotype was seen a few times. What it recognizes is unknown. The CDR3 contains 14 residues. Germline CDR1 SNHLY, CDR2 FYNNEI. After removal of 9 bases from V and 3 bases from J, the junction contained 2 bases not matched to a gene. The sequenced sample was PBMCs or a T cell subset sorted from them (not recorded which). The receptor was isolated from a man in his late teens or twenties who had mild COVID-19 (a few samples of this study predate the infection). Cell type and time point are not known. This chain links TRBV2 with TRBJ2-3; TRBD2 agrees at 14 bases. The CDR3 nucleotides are TGTGCCAGGACTAGCGGGGGGGCGACAGATACGCAGTATTTT. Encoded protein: CARTSGGATDTQYF.